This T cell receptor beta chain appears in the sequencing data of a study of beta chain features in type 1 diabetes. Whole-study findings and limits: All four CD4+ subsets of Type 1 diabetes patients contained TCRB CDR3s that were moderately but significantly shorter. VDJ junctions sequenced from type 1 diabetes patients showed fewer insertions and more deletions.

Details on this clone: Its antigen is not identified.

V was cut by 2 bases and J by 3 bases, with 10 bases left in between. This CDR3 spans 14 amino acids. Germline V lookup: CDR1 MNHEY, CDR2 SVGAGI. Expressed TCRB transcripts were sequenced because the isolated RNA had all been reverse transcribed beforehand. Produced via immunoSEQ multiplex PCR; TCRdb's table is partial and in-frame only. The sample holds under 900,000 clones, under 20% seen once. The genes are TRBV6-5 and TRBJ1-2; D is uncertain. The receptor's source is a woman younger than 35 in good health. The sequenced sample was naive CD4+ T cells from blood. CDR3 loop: CASSYRRLHYGYTF. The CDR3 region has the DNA TGTGCCAGCAGTTACCGGCGGCTCCACTATGGCTACACCTTC.